This entry lists 18 T cell receptor beta chains sequenced from one sample in a study of cytomegalovirus exposure and HLA in healthy donors. Amplification used 60 Vbeta primers and 13 Jbeta primers. TCRdb's copy holds only in-frame clones and misses some; the assay was immunoSEQ multiplex PCR. The sample holds about 110,000 clones, 65% to 85% seen once. Material: PBMCs. Receptors were obtained from a man aged 18 to 29 in good health and CMV-seronegative.

The V and J genes are TRBV11-2 and TRBJ2-3, with a tentative D call TRBD2 (7 bases). Trimming removed 1 base at V and 4 bases at J, with 21 bases between. The length of the CDR3 is 18 residues. Germline-derived CDR1 and CDR2 are SGHAT and FQNNGV. Written as DNA, the CDR3 is TGTGCCAGCAGCTTAGGTCCGGGGGGCCTCAGAGGGGCAGATACGCAGTATTTT. It translates to CASSLGPGGLRGADTQYF.

V usage is TRBV27 and J usage is TRBJ1-5; no clear D. The V and J ends lost 2 bases and 6 bases respectively, with 8 bases between them. The V gene's germline CDR1 is MNHEY and CDR2 SMNVEV (reference sequence). The length of the CDR3 is 13 residues. The CDR3 nucleotides are TGTGCCAGCAGTTTACGTGTTCGTCAGCCCCAGCATTTT. Translation: CASSLRVRQPQHF.

The CDR3 nucleotides are TGCGCCAGCAGTGAGCCAATAGACAGCCCCTCCTACGAGCAGTACTTC. Protein sequence: CASSEPIDSPSYEQYF. The chain uses TRBV10-2 and TRBJ2-7; TRBD1 is a possible D gene (5 bases). The CDR3 has 16 amino acids. CDR1 WSHSY and CDR2 SAAADI come from the germline V gene. V gave up 2 bases and J gave up 0 bases, with 14 bases separating them.

This clone has just one count. J is TRBJ1-1 and V is TRBV27; no clear D. The CDR3 loop spans 14 amino acids. With 3 bases removed from V and 1 base from J, the gap between germline ends came to 9 bases. Germline lookup yields CDR1 MNHEY and CDR2 SMNVEV (reference sequence). The CDR3 protein is CASSFSSGNTEAFF. The CDR3, as DNA: TGTGCCAGCAGTTTTTCTTCCGGGAACACTGAAGCTTTCTTT.

The chain links TRBV30 to TRBJ2-1; 10 positions agree with TRBD2. Per the germline V gene, CDR1 is GTSNPN and CDR2 is SVGIG (reference sequence). This CDR3 is 16 amino acids long. The J segment lost 1 base and the V segment lost 3 bases, leaving 6 bases of the junction unmatched. CDR3 DNA sequence: TGTGCCTGGAGACCAAAAGCGGGAGGGTCCTACAATGAGCAGTTCTTC. It yields the protein CAWRPKAGGSYNEQFF.

This clone was seen once. V and J are TRBV9 and TRBJ1-2; 10 bases line up with TRBD1. The CDR3 totals 14 residues. The V segment lost 3 bases and the J segment 4 bases; nucleotides outside the gene matches: 3. Looked up from germline, CDR1 is SGDLS and CDR2 is YYNGEE. CDR3 DNA: TGTGCCAGCAGCGAAGGGACAGGGGTCTATGGCTACACCTTC. Translating gives CASSEGTGVYGYTF.

This chain uses TRBV7-2 with TRBJ2-7; TRBD2 matches 14 bases. From germline, CDR1 is SGHTA and CDR2 FQGNSA. CDR3 length: 18 amino acids. V shed 1 base, J shed 3 bases, and the junction held 8 bases outside the gene matches. CDR3 nucleotide sequence: TGTGCCAGCAGCTTAGGAGAGGGAGGACTAGCGGGAGGCTACGAGCAGTACTTC. Translating it yields CASSLGEGGLAGGYEQYF.

A note on this clone: The identical CDR3 is also encoded by other nucleotide sequences in the sample. The chain couples TRBV7-2 to TRBJ2-5, with a possible D match to TRBD2 (7 bases). The V gene's germline CDR1 is SGHTA and CDR2 FQGNSA. V was cut by 0 bases and J by 4 bases, with 12 bases left in between. The CDR3 sequence is 15 residues long. The CDR3 DNA reads TGTGCCAGCAGCTTAGCGGGGAGGGGGGGAGAGACCCAGTACTTC. Its protein product is CASSLAGRGGETQYF.

This clone was picked up one time. The genes are TRBV28 and TRBJ2-7; D is ambiguous. The CDR3 loop spans 14 amino acids. From germline, CDR1 is MDHEN and CDR2 SYDVKM. Trimming removed 3 bases at V and 0 bases at J, with 9 bases between. The DNA for the CDR3 is TGTGCCAGCAGTTTTGGGCAGAGCTCCTACGAGCAGTACTTC. Translation gives CASSFGQSSYEQYF. The entire variable domain, with the rest obtained from reference TRBV28 and TRBJ2-7, is as follows: DVKVTQSSRYLVKRTGEKVFLECVQDMDHENMFWYRQDPGLGLRLIYFSYDVKMKEKGDIPEGYSVSREKKERFSLILESASTNQTSMYLCASSFGQSSYEQYFGPGTRLTVT.

The chain employs TRBV6-5 and TRBJ2-2; 7 nucleotides match TRBD2. CDR1 is MNHEY and CDR2 is SVGAGI in the germline V gene. The V gene end was trimmed by 2 bases and the J gene end by 5 bases; junction bases not matched to a gene: 8. The CDR3 runs to 16 residues. CDR3 DNA: TGTGCCAGCAGTTACCCTACGGGGGGATATACCGGGGAGCTGTTTTTT. It yields the protein CASSYPTGGYTGELFF.

This clone was observed a handful of times. The chain recombines TRBV25-1 with TRBJ1-1; 10 bases map to TRBD1. The CDR3 has 15 residues. The germline CDR1 and CDR2 sequences are MGHDK and SYGVNS. V lost 6 bases to trimming and J lost 5 bases; unmatched junction nucleotides: 9. Here the CDR3 reads CASSLGQGWNTEAFF. CDR3 coding DNA: TGTGCCAGCAGCCTGGGACAGGGGTGGAATACTGAAGCTTTCTTT.

This chain joins TRBV9 and TRBJ2-7; perhaps TRBD2 as D (6 bases). Germline V gene lookup returns CDR1 SGDLS and CDR2 YYNGEE. V was trimmed by 0 bases and J by 5 bases, leaving 21 bases between them. The CDR3 extends over 17 amino acids. CDR3: CASSVETGDSSSDEQYF. CDR3 bases: TGTGCCAGCAGCGTAGAGACGGGAGACTCCTCCTCTGACGAGCAGTACTTC.

A single count supports this clone. This chain links TRBV9 with TRBJ2-1; 8 bases are a match to TRBD2. After removal of 3 bases from V and 0 bases from J, the junction contained 8 bases not matched to a gene. This CDR3 is 17 amino acids long. Germline assignment: CDR1 SGDLS and CDR2 YYNGEE. The CDR3 loop reads CASSERELAVSYNEQFF. DNA of the CDR3: TGTGCCAGCAGCGAACGGGAACTAGCGGTCTCCTACAATGAGCAGTTCTTC.

Only a few counts were recorded for this clone. This chain uses TRBV30 with TRBJ1-5, with D maybe TRBD1 (6 bases). Deletions cut 2 bases from V and 1 base from J, with 12 bases between. Germline V gives CDR1 GTSNPN, CDR2 SVGIG (reference sequence). There are 15 residues in the CDR3. The CDR3 sequence: CAWSRGARSNQPQHF. The CDR3, as DNA: TGTGCCTGGAGTCGGGGGGCGCGGAGCAATCAGCCCCAGCATTTT.

This rearrangement joins TRBV25-1 to TRBJ2-1; TRBD2 matches at 10 bases. V gave up 5 bases and J gave up 3 bases; unmatched junction bases: 7. Germline V CDR1 and CDR2: MGHDK, SYGVNS. The CDR3 consists of 16 residues. The CDR3 is CASSYTSGKVYNEQFF. In DNA, the CDR3 is TGTGCCAGCAGTTATACTAGCGGGAAGGTCTACAATGAGCAGTTCTTC.

CDR3 sequence (DNA): TGTGCCATCAGTGAGTCGAGACAGGGCAACAATGAGCAGTTCTTC. As protein: CAISESRQGNNEQFF. The chain employs TRBV10-3 and TRBJ2-1, with 7 positions matching TRBD1. Germline V gene data show CDR1 as ENHRY and CDR2 as SYGVKD. The CDR3 spans 15 residues. Trimming took 0 bases from V and 5 from J; bases not matched to a gene: 4.

This chain uses TRBV9 with TRBJ2-2; TRBD2 matches 9 bases. There are 12 residues in the CDR3. V dropped 5 bases and J dropped 8; count of bases not matched to a gene: 1. CDR1 is SGDLS, CDR2 YYNGEE, per germline. The CDR3 DNA reads TGTGCCAGCAGTCTAGCGGGAGGGGAGCTGTTTTTT. It codes for CASSLAGGELFF.

The genes are TRBV10-3 and TRBJ1-5, with TRBD1 as a possible D gene (5 bases). Germline CDR1 and CDR2: ENHRY and SYGVKD. CDR3 length: 13 amino acids. Trimming removed 6 bases from V and 0 bases from J, with 6 bases in between. CDR3 sequence (DNA): TGTGCCATCAGGGACAATAGCAATCAGCCCCAGCATTTT. Its protein is CAIRDNSNQPQHF.